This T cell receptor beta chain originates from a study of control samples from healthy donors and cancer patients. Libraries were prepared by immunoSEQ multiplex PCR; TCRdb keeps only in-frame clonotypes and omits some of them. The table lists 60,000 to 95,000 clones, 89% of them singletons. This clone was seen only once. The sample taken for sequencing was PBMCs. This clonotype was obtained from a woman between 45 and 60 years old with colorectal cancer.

The CDR3 region has the DNA TGTGCCAGCAGCTTGCAGGCTGGAAACACCATATATTTT. It specifies CASSLQAGNTIYF. The rearrangement joins TRBV5-6 to TRBJ1-3; the D is unclear. The V end was cut by 1 base, the J end by 2 bases, with 4 bases between. Germline lookup yields CDR1 SGHDT and CDR2 YYEEEE. The CDR3 extends over 13 amino acids.